This TCR beta chain was documented in a study of T cell responses to AZD1222 COVID-19 vaccine. Study-wide findings and caveats: Baseline seropositives among AZD1222 recipients totaled only five or six.

A note on this clone: Antigen specificity is unknown.

The germline V gene has CDR1 MNHNS and CDR2 SASEGT. Trimming cost V 3 bases and J 8 bases, with 22 bases left between them. The CDR3 consists of 16 residues. The protocol was immunoSEQ multiplex PCR, while the TCRdb copy is restricted to in-frame clones and leaves out a portion. The sample holds 150,000 to 200,000 clones, roughly 92% seen once. The sequence was obtained from an adult who received the AZD1222 COVID-19 vaccine. The starting material was peripheral blood, obtained 28 days after the second AZD1222 dose. The rearrangement uses TRBV6-1 and TRBJ1-2; possibly TRBD1 for D (6 bases). The CDR3 DNA sequence: TGTGCCAGCAGTGAGCCCTCCAATGGGGGGGGCAGGGGCTACACCTTC. Amino acid sequence: CASSEPSNGGGRGYTF.